The 11 T cell receptor beta chains below were found in one sample sequenced in a study of radiotherapy plus CTLA-4 blockade in lung cancer. Assay: immunoSEQ multiplex PCR; the TCRdb copy retains only in-frame clones and omits some. This sample carries 35,000 to 55,000 clones, roughly three quarters of them seen once, and the ten largest clones take about 2.7%. The source was peripheral blood, collected from a patient treated with radiotherapy plus ipilimumab. These receptors were collected from a human donor with non-small cell lung cancer whose response to radiotherapy plus ipilimumab could not be evaluated.

This chain joins TRBV19 and TRBJ2-7; no reliable D call. The CDR3 is 11 residues long. CDR1 and CDR2 from the germline V gene are LNHDA and SQIVND (reference sequence). V lost 11 bases to trimming and J lost 2 bases, with 10 bases between them. CDR3: CALTETYEQYF. Written as DNA, the CDR3 is TGTGCCCTAACCGAAACCTACGAGCAGTACTTC.

This chain links TRBV30 with TRBJ2-7; tentatively, D is TRBD1 (5 bases). The ends were cut back, 0 bases at V and 6 bases at J, with 9 bases in the middle. The germline CDR1 and CDR2 sequences are GTSNPN and SVGIG (reference sequence). The CDR3 has 12 residues. CDR3 sequence reads: CAWSVWGGEQYF. The CDR3 DNA reads as TGTGCCTGGAGTGTTTGGGGCGGCGAGCAGTACTTC.

The rearrangement uses TRBV7-9 and TRBJ1-2; the match to TRBD1 covers 7 bases. The CDR3 consists of 13 residues. Germline V CDR1 and CDR2: SEHNR, FQNEAQ (reference sequence). After removal of 3 bases from V and 10 bases from J, the junction contained 8 bases not matched to a gene. The CDR3 bases are TGTGCCAGCAGCTTTGGGGCCGACAGGGACTACACCTTC. Amino acids: CASSFGADRDYTF.

The rearrangement joins TRBV5-8 to TRBJ1-4; unclear D gene. The V gene's germline CDR1 is SGHTS and CDR2 YDEGEE. Between the trimmed V and J ends, which lost 1 base and 6 bases, there was a span of 10 bases. The CDR3 is 14 residues long. This CDR3 reads CASSLRQVDEKLFF. The CDR3, as DNA: TGTGCCAGCAGCTTGCGTCAGGTCGATGAAAAACTGTTTTTT.

The chain joins TRBV28 to TRBJ1-5, with TRBD1 matching over 8 bases. CDR3 size: 15 residues. The ends lost 8 bases at V and 4 bases at J; junction bases unmatched: 10. CDR1 and CDR2 from the germline V gene are MDHEN and SYDVKM. The CDR3 DNA follows: TGTGCCAGCCTCTCAGGGGGCGCTGGGAATCAGCCCCAGCATTTT. Translation: CASLSGGAGNQPQHF. The entire variable domain, with the rest obtained from reference TRBV28 and TRBJ1-5, is as follows: DVKVTQSSRYLVKRTGEKVFLECVQDMDHENMFWYRQDPGLGLRLIYFSYDVKMKEKGDIPEGYSVSREKKERFSLILESASTNQTSMYLCASLSGGAGNQPQHFGDGTRLSIL.

The chain employs TRBV4-1 and TRBJ2-1, with TRBD1 matching 9 bases. CDR3 length: 16 residues. Unmatched junction bases numbered 9, after V lost 1 base and J lost 8 bases. Germline lookup yields CDR1 MGHRA and CDR2 YSYEKL. CDR3 region: CASSQGGGQGRDEQFF. In DNA, the CDR3 is TGCGCCAGCAGCCAAGGGGGGGGACAGGGTCGGGATGAGCAGTTCTTC.

V gene TRBV15 combines with J gene TRBJ2-5; a weak D match, TRBD1 (5 bases). The CDR3 loop spans 14 amino acids. The V end was cut by 0 bases, the J end by 2 bases, with 7 bases between. CDR1 is LNHNV, CDR2 YYDKDF, per germline (reference sequence). The CDR3 DNA sequence: TGTGCCACCAGCAGAGACAGGGTACAAGAGACCCAGTACTTC. Encoded protein: CATSRDRVQETQYF. The whole variable domain, filled in from reference TRBV15 and TRBJ2-5, reads DAMVIQNPRYQVTQFGKPVTLSCSQTLNHNVMYWYQQKSSQAPKLLFHYYDKDFNNEADTPDNFQSRRPNTSFCFLDIRSPGLGDTAMYLCATSRDRVQETQYFGPGTRLLVL.

The V and J genes are TRBV9 and TRBJ1-2, with 7 bases lining up with TRBD1. The V gene's germline CDR1 is SGDLS and CDR2 YYNGEE. This CDR3 contains 15 residues. V lost 4 bases to trimming and J lost 0 bases; unmatched junction nucleotides: 6. CDR3 region: CASSIRDRANYGYTF. The DNA for the CDR3 is TGTGCCAGCAGCATAAGGGACAGAGCTAACTATGGCTACACCTTC.

This chain uses TRBV19 with TRBJ1-2, with D uncertain. Germline values: CDR1 LNHDA, CDR2 SQIVND (reference sequence). The germline V and J ends were trimmed by 0 bases and 4 bases, with 9 bases remaining between them. The CDR3 has 14 residues. The CDR3 DNA reads TGTGCCAGTAGTATAGATCCAGTACGCTATGGCTACACCTTC. It is translated as CASSIDPVRYGYTF.

There are a few counts of this clone. The chain recombines TRBV5-1 with TRBJ1-4; a weak D match, TRBD1 (6 bases). V gave up 0 bases and J gave up 2 bases, with 11 bases separating them. The CDR3 extends over 16 amino acids. Germline V CDR1 and CDR2: SGHRS, YFSETQ. The CDR3 nucleotides read TGCGCCAGCAGCTTGGGCCCAGGGGACACTAATGAAAAACTGTTTTTT. This encodes CASSLGPGDTNEKLFF.

The chain employs TRBV6-6 and TRBJ1-1; 7 bases are a match to TRBD1. Germline values: CDR1 MNHNY, CDR2 SVGAGI (reference sequence). This CDR3 has 14 residues. The V and J ends lost 7 bases and 1 base, in that order; junction bases with no gene match: 6. The CDR3 reads CASTRRDRNTEAFF. As DNA, the CDR3 is TGTGCCAGCACTCGTAGGGACAGGAACACTGAAGCTTTCTTT.